Sequencing of this TCR beta chain was carried out in a study of cytomegalovirus exposure and HLA in healthy donors. As for the study in general: Of 300 to 450 genotyped donors, about 81% clustered with self-reported Caucasian donors.

13 Jbeta primers and 60 Vbeta primers were used for the PCR. TCRdb's copy holds only in-frame clones and misses some; the assay was immunoSEQ multiplex PCR. The repertoire includes about 82,000 clones, about 78% of them detected once, and 3.3% sits in the top ten. Study findings and constraints: Later analysis indicated greater clonal expansion among HLA-associated TCR beta chains than among equally common other chains.

This clone was found a few times. The antigen is not known. The TCR originated in a man aged 45-65 years in good health and CMV-seronegative. The specimen was PBMCs.

The CDR3 spells CASGGGPEAFF. The CDR3 nucleotides read TGTGCCAGTGGAGGGGGCCCTGAAGCTTTCTTT. The chain combines TRBV19 with TRBJ1-1; 7 nucleotides match TRBD1. After removal of 8 bases from V and 6 bases from J, the junction contained 3 bases not matched to a gene. The V gene's germline CDR1 is LNHDA and CDR2 SQIVND (reference sequence). This CDR3 has 11 amino acids. Full variable domain (missing parts from reference TRBV19 and TRBJ1-1): DGGITQSPKYLFRKEGQNVTLSCEQNLNHDAMYWYRQDPGQGLRLIYYSQIVNDFQKGDIAEGYSVSREKKESFPLTVTSAQKNPTAFYLCASGGGPEAFFGQGTRLTVV.